This T cell receptor beta chain came from a study of cytomegalovirus exposure and HLA in healthy donors. Whole-study results and caveats: A likely sequencing artifact accounted for one observed cluster of highly shared sequence variants. Most CMV-associated TCR beta chains appeared HLA-restricted in a later analysis.

The PCR had 60 Vbeta and 13 Jbeta primers. The data were produced by immunoSEQ multiplex PCR, yet TCRdb's version contains in-frame clones alone and is incomplete. Here the sample table reports roughly 60,000 clones. Regarding this clone: Its target is unknown.

V lost 0 bases and J 6 bases, leaving 12 bases between the germline ends. The length of the CDR3 is 15 residues. CDR1 and CDR2 from the germline V gene are MRHNA and SNTAGT. This chain connects TRBV6-4 to TRBJ1-5; possible D gene TRBD1, 5 bases. The receptor was isolated from a woman between 18 and 30 years old in good health and CMV-seronegative. Sample: PBMCs. The CDR3 loop reads CASSDSGQGGQPQHF. The CDR3 DNA sequence: TGTGCCAGCAGTGACTCGGGGCAGGGAGGTCAGCCCCAGCATTTT.